The 10 T cell receptor beta chains reported below all come from one sample, sequenced in a study of cytomegalovirus exposure and HLA in healthy donors. It was with 60 Vbeta and 13 Jbeta primers that the PCR ran. Using immunoSEQ multiplex PCR, the repertoire was profiled, and TCRdb retains in-frame clones only, with some absent. The sample records around 160,000 clones, about 75% being singletons. The specimen was PBMCs. The receptors derive from a male donor in good health and CMV-seronegative.

CDR3 nucleotides: TGTGCCAGCAGCTGGAGACCGGAGGATTCACCCCTCCACTTT. Amino acids: CASSWRPEDSPLHF. V usage is TRBV11-2 and J usage is TRBJ1-6; the D is unclear. V was shortened by 4 bases and J by 8 bases, with 12 bases between the two germline ends. From germline, CDR1 is SGHAT and CDR2 FQNNGV. This CDR3 has 14 amino acids.

This sequence joins TRBV29-1 and TRBJ2-7; the match to TRBD1 covers 8 bases. The J segment lost 7 bases and the V segment lost 7 bases, leaving 12 bases of the junction unmatched. In germline, CDR1 is SQVTM, CDR2 ANQGSEA. CDR3 length: 13 amino acids. This CDR3 reads CSATGDFSWEQYF. The CDR3 nucleotides are TGCAGCGCGACAGGGGACTTCTCGTGGGAGCAGTACTTC.

CDR3 bases: TGTGCCAGCAGCTTACAGTCCAGGGGGCTTGGCTACACCTTC. This encodes CASSLQSRGLGYTF. V usage is TRBV11-2 and J usage is TRBJ1-2; 8 positions agree with TRBD1. Trimming removed 2 bases from V and 7 bases from J; junction bases left unmatched: 6. This CDR3 contains 14 residues. Germline V CDR1 and CDR2: SGHAT, FQNNGV.

The chain carries TRBV19 and TRBJ1-2; 7 bases are a match to TRBD1. This CDR3 has 14 amino acids. The J segment lost 4 bases and the V segment lost 3 bases, leaving 5 bases of the junction unmatched. Germline-derived CDR1 and CDR2 are LNHDA and SQIVND (reference sequence). Here the CDR3 reads CASSILDRSYGYTF. CDR3 coding DNA: TGTGCCAGTAGTATCTTGGACAGGAGCTATGGCTACACCTTC.

The genes are TRBV4-2 and TRBJ2-7, with 9 bases matching TRBD2. Trimming removed 3 bases from V and 2 bases from J; junction bases left unmatched: 5. Looked up from germline, CDR1 is LGHNA and CDR2 is YNFKEQ. This CDR3 is built from 15 residues. In DNA form, the CDR3 reads TGTGCCAGCAGCCAGGGGCGGGGGGGCCCCTACGAGCAGTACTTC. As protein: CASSQGRGGPYEQYF.

The V gene is TRBV18, the J gene TRBJ1-5, with D perhaps TRBD1 (6 bases). Looked up from germline, CDR1 is KGHSH and CDR2 is LQKENI. CDR3 size: 14 residues. V was cut by 6 bases and J by 7 bases, with 16 bases left in between. The CDR3 reads CASSDRQVRQPQHF. The CDR3 nucleotides are TGTGCCAGCTCCGATCGACAGGTCCGGCAGCCCCAGCATTTT.

In this sample, this clone turned up a few times. This chain links TRBV5-6 with TRBJ2-3, with 10 bases that match TRBD2. The CDR3 is 17 amino acids. The V gene's germline CDR1 is SGHDT and CDR2 YYEEEE. V lost 1 base, J lost 5 bases, and 10 bases stayed unmatched. The CDR3 region is CASSLRVFLAGVDTQYF. CDR3 in DNA: TGTGCCAGCAGCTTGAGAGTCTTCCTAGCGGGAGTAGATACGCAGTATTTT. The full variable domain, its missing parts supplied by reference TRBV5-6 and TRBJ2-3, is DAGVTQSPTHLIKTRGQQVTLRCSPKSGHDTVSWYQQALGQGPQFIFQYYEEEERQRGNFPDRFSGHQFPNYSSELNVNALLLGDSALYLCASSLRVFLAGVDTQYFGPGTRLTVL.

This chain uses TRBV6-1 with TRBJ1-5, with a possible D match to TRBD1 (5 bases). The CDR3 runs 18 residues. V gave up 0 bases and J gave up 4 bases, with 19 bases separating them. Germline values: CDR1 MNHNS, CDR2 SASEGT. CDR3: CASSEAGFFSTVNQPQHF. The DNA for the CDR3 is TGTGCCAGCAGTGAAGCAGGGTTTTTCTCGACAGTTAATCAGCCCCAGCATTTT.

The V gene is TRBV5-5, the J gene TRBJ1-2, with D perhaps matching TRBD1 (6 bases). Germline values: CDR1 SGHKS, CDR2 YYEKEE (reference sequence). Trimming removed 5 bases from V and 4 bases from J, with 21 bases in between. The length of the CDR3 is 16 residues. The DNA for the CDR3 is TGTGCCAGCAGTTTACAGAACAGGGTGGTAAGCTATGGCTACACCTTC. Protein: CASSLQNRVVSYGYTF. The full variable domain, its missing parts supplied by reference TRBV5-5 and TRBJ1-2, is DAGVTQSPTHLIKTRGQQVTLRCSPISGHKSVSWYQQVLGQGPQFIFQYYEKEERGRGNFPDRFSARQFPNYSSELNVNALLLGDSALYLCASSLQNRVVSYGYTFGSGTRLTVV.

This clone was seen more than once but under ten times. The chain couples TRBV10-3 to TRBJ2-6, with a weak D call TRBD2 (5 bases). The CDR3 totals 15 residues. Trimming pared 4 bases from V and 4 bases from J, leaving 11 bases between. Germline lookup yields CDR1 ENHRY and CDR2 SYGVKD. Written as DNA, the CDR3 is TGTGCCATCAGTGTGTTGGAGGCGGGGGCCAACGTCCTGACTTTC. This encodes CAISVLEAGANVLTF.